This TCR beta chain was sequenced for a study of blood T cell repertoires in COVID-19. Enrolled through a virtual design, the participants were between 18 and 89 years of age and came from under 30 US areas. Germline V gene data show CDR1 as MGHRA and CDR2 as YSYEKL. The V end lost 4 bases, the J end lost 3 bases, and 18 bases lay between the germline ends. The CDR3 totals 16 residues. Per the study methods: Cell counts per sample came from amplifying reference gene primers. The repertoire was sequenced with immunoSEQ multiplex PCR; TCRdb's copy has only in-frame clones and lacks some. V and J calls and clone size follow that table, whereas D and trimming were derived from the DNA. The table includes about 220,000 clones, about 85% detected once.

The receptor was isolated from a woman in her 30s who had recovered from COVID-19. The sequenced material came from PBMCs or T cells enriched from blood (not recorded which). The chain uses TRBV4-1 and TRBJ1-2; D may be TRBD1 (5 bases). As DNA, the CDR3 is TGCGCCAGCAGCCGGACCACTGCGGGGGAAGACTATGGCTACACCTTC. Translated: CASSRTTAGEDYGYTF.